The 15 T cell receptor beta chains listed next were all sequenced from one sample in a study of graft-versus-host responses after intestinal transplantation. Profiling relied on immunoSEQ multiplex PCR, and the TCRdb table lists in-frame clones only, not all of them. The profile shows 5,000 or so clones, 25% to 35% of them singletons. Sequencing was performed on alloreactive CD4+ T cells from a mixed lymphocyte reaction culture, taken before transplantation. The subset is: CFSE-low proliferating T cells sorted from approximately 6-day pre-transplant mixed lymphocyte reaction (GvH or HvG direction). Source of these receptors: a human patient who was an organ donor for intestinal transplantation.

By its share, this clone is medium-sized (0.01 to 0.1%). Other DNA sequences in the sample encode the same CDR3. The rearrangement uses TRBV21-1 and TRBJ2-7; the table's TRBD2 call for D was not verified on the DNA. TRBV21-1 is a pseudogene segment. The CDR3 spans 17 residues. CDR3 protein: CASSNHDGGSGRYEQYF. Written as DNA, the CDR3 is TGTGCCAGCAGCAACCACGATGGGGGTAGCGGGAGATACGAGCAGTACTTC.

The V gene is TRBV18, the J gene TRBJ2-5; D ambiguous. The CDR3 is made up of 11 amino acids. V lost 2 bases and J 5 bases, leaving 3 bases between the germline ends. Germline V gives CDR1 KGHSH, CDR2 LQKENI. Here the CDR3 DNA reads TGTGCCAGCTCACCAATGGAGACCCAGTACTTC. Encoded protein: CASSPMETQYF.

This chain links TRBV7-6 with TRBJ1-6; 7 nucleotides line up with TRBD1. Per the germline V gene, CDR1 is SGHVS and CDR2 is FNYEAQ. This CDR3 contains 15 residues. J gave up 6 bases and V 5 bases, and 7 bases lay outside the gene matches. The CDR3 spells CASSLGQRVNSPLHF. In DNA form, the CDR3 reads TGTGCCAGCAGCCTGGGACAGAGAGTTAATTCACCCCTCCACTTT.

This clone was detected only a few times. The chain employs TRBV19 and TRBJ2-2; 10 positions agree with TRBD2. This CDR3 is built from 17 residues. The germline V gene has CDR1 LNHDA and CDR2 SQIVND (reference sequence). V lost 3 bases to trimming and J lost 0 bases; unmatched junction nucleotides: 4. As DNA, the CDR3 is TGTGCCAGTAGTATGGCTAGCGGGAGACCGAACACCGGGGAGCTGTTTTTT. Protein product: CASSMASGRPNTGELFF.

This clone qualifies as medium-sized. The CDR3 bases are TGCGCCAGCAGCCCCTCTTCGCCCAGCACAGATACGCAGTATTTT. Translation: CASSPSSPSTDTQYF. The genes are TRBV4-3 and TRBJ2-3; D not resolved. Germline V gene sequence: CDR1 LGHNA, CDR2 YSLEER. The CDR3 consists of 15 residues. The ends were cut back, 4 bases at V and 0 bases at J, with 11 bases in the middle.

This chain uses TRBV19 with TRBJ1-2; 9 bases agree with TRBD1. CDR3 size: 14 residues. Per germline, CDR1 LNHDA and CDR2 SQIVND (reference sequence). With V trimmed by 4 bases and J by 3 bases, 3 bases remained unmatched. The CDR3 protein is CASSTGTGYYGYTF. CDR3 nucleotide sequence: TGTGCCAGTAGTACCGGGACAGGGTACTATGGCTACACCTTC.

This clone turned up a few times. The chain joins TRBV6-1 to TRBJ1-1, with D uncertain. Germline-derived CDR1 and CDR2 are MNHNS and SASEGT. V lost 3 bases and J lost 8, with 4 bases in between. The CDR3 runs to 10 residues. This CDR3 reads CASSDREAFF. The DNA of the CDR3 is TGTGCCAGCAGTGACAGGGAAGCTTTCTTT.

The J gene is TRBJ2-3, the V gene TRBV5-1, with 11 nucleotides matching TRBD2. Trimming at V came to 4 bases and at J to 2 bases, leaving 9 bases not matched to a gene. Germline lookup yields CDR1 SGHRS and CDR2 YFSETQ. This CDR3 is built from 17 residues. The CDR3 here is CASSIIIAGGPTDTQYF. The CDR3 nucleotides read TGCGCCAGCAGCATAATTATAGCGGGGGGGCCCACAGATACGCAGTATTTT.

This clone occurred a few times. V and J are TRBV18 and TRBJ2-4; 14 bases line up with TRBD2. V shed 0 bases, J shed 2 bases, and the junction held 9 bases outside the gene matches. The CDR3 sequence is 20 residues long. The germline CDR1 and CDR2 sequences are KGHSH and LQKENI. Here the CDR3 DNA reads TGTGCCAGCTCACCACCGAGACTAGCGGGAGGGCCCGGTACCAAAAACATTCAGTACTTC. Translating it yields CASSPPRLAGGPGTKNIQYF.

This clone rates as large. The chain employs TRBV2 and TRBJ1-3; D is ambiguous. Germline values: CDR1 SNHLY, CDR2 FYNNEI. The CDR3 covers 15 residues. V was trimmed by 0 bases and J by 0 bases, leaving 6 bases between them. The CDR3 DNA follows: TGTGCCAGCAGTGAAGCCCGAGTCTCTGGAAACACCATATATTTT. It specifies CASSEARVSGNTIYF.

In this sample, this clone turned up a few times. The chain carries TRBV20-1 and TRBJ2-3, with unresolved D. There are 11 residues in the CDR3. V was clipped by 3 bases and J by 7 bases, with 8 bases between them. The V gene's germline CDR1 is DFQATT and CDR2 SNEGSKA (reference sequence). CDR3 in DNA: TGCAGTGCTAGTGGGGTATATACGCAGTATTTT. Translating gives CSASGVYTQYF.

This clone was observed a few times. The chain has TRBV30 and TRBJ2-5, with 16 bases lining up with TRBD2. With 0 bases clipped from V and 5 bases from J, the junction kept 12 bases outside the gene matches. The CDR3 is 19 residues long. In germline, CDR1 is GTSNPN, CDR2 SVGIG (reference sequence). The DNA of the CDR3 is TGTGCCTGGAGTGTGGGACTAGCGGGGGGGCGCCGGTCGCTGGAGACCCAGTACTTC. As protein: CAWSVGLAGGRRSLETQYF.

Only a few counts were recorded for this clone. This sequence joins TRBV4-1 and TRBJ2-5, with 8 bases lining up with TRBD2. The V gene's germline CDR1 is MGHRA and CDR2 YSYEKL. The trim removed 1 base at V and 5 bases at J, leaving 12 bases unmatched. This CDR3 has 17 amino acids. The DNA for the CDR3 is TGCGCCAGCAGCCAAGCTCCTCGCGGGGGGCCGGGGGAGACCCAGTACTTC. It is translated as CASSQAPRGGPGETQYF.

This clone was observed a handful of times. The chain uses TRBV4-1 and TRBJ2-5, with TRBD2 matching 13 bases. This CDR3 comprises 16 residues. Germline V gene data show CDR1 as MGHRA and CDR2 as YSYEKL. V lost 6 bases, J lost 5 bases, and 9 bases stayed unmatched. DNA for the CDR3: TGCGCCAGCAGTTTCAGACTAGCGGGAGGTTTGGAGACCCAGTACTTC. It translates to CASSFRLAGGLETQYF.

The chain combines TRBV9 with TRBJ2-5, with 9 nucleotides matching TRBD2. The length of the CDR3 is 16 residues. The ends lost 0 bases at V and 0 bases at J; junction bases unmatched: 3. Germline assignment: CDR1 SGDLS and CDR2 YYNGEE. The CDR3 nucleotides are TGTGCCAGCAGCGTAGCCCTAGCGGGGAACCAAGAGACCCAGTACTTC. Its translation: CASSVALAGNQETQYF.